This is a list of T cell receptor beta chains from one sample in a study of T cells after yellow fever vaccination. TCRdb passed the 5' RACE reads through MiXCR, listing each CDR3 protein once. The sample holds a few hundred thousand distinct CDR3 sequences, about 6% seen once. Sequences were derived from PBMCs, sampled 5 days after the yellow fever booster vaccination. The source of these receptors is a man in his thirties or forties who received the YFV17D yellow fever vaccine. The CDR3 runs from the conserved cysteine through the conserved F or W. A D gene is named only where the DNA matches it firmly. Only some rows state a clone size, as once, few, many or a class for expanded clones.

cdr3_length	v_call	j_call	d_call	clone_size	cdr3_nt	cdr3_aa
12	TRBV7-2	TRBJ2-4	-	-	TGTGCCAGCAGCTTAGAAATTGGCATTCAGTACTTC	CASSLEIGIQYF
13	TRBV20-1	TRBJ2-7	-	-	TGCAGTGCCGTAGACTACCAGGCCTACGAGCAGTACTTC	CSAVDYQAYEQYF
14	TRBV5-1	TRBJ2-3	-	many	TGCGCCAGCAGCCCGGACAGTGGGTCAGATACGCAGTATTTT	CASSPDSGSDTQYF
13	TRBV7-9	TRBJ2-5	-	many	TGTGCCAGCACCTCTACCGTCTGGGAGACCCAGTACTTC	CASTSTVWETQYF
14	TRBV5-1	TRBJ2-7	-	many	TGCGCCAGCAGCTTAGCCAGGGTTGTCGACGAGCAGTACTTC	CASSLARVVDEQYF
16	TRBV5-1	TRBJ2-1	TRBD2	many	TGCGCCAGCAGCGGGGGAAGCGGGAGCTCCTACAATGAGCAGTTCTTC	CASSGGSGSSYNEQFF
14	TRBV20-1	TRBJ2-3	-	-	TGCAGTGCTAGTCCAAACCCCTCCCCAGATACGCAGTATTTT	CSASPNPSPDTQYF
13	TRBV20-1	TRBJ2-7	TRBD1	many	TGCAGTGCTAGCAGGGGGCCCTGGGGGGAGCAGTACTTC	CSASRGPWGEQYF
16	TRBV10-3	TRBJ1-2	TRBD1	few	TGTGCCATCAGTGAGTCCCGGGACAGAGTTAACTATGGCTACACCTTC	CAISESRDRVNYGYTF
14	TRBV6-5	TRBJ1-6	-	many	TGTGCCAGCAGTTACCGTCAGTTTAATTCACCCCTCCACTTT	CASSYRQFNSPLHF
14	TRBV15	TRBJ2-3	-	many	TGTGCCACCAGCAAAACCGAGGACACAGATACGCAGTATTTT	CATSKTEDTDTQYF
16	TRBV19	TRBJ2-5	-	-	TGTGCCAGTAGTATCTCACGGGGGCTCCTACAAGAGACCCAGTACTTC	CASSISRGLLQETQYF
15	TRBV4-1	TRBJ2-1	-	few	TGCGCCAGCAGCCAAGGTAGCGTGGGCTGGGGAGAGCAGTTCTTC	CASSQGSVGWGEQFF
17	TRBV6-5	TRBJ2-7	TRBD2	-	TGTGCCAGCAGTTACTCGGGACTAGCGGGAGGGCCCATCGAGCAGTACTTC	CASSYSGLAGGPIEQYF
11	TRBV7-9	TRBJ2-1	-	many	TGTGCCAGCAGCTTTCAGGCTGAGCAGTTCTTC	CASSFQAEQFF
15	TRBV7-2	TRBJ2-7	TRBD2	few	TGTGCCAGCAGGCTTAGTGGGACTAGCGTAGGCGAGCAGTACTTC	CASRLSGTSVGEQYF
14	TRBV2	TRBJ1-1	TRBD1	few	TGTGCCAGCAGATTCGACAGGGGAGGAACTGAAGCTTTCTTT	CASRFDRGGTEAFF
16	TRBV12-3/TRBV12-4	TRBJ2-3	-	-	TGTGCCAGCAGTCAAGGGACACCGCCATTCACAGATACGCAGTATTTT	CASSQGTPPFTDTQYF
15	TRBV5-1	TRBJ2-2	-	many	TGCGCCAGCAGTACCGGGGACCTCAACACCGGGGAGCTGTTTTTT	CASSTGDLNTGELFF
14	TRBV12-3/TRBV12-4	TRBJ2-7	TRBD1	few	TGTGCCAGCAGTGGGGGACAGGGGATCTACGAGCAGTACTTC	CASSGGQGIYEQYF
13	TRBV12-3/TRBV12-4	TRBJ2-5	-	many	TGTGCCAGCACCCGGGACGGCCAAGAGACCCAGTACTTC	CASTRDGQETQYF
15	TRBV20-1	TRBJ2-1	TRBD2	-	TGCAGTGCTAGTAATAGGCGGGAGCGGTACAATGAGCAGTTCTTC	CSASNRRERYNEQFF
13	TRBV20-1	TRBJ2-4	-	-	TGCAGTGCGGGATTTTTAGCCAAAAACATTCAGTACTTC	CSAGFLAKNIQYF
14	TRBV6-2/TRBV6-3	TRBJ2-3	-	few	TGTGCCAGCAGACGACCGGGTCCCGTGTATACGCAGTATTTT	CASRRPGPVYTQYF
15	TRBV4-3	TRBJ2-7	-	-	TGCGCCAGCAGCCCTACTCCAGGGGGGGCGGGCGAGCAGTACTTC	CASSPTPGGAGEQYF
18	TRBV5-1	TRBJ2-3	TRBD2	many	TGCGCCAGCAGCTTCCTCGGGACTAGCGGGAGTGCCACAGATACGCAGTATTTT	CASSFLGTSGSATDTQYF
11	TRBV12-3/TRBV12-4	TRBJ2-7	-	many	TGTGCCAGCAGTCAAAGATACGAGCAGTACTTC	CASSQRYEQYF
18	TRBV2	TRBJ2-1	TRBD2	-	TGTGCCTGCAGTTTCTTCCGGACTAGCGGGAGGGCCAACAATGAGCAGTTCTTC	CACSFFRTSGRANNEQFF
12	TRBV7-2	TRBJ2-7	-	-	TGTGCCAGCAGCTTCGGGTGGGCAGAGCAGTACTTC	CASSFGWAEQYF